The next 15 T cell receptor beta chains were all read from a single sample in a study of blood T cell repertoires in COVID-19. The assay was immunoSEQ multiplex PCR, and TCRdb's table has in-frame clones only and misses some. The sample shows 160,000 or so clones, about 79% of them seen only once. Sequences were obtained from peripheral blood. These receptors were collected from a woman aged 45-60 years with acute or convalescent COVID-19.

The chain employs TRBV28 and TRBJ2-1, with TRBD2 matching over 9 bases. This CDR3 is built from 16 residues. Per the germline V gene, CDR1 is MDHEN and CDR2 is SYDVKM. With V trimmed by 7 bases and J by 6 bases, 13 bases remained unmatched. The CDR3 nucleotides are TGTGCCAGCATTGAAGCAGGGACTAGCTCCGTCAATGAGCAGTTCTTC. Translated: CASIEAGTSSVNEQFF.

This clone has only a few counts. The V and J genes are TRBV6-4 and TRBJ2-7; 12 bases align to TRBD2. The V segment lost 7 bases and the J segment 0 bases; nucleotides outside the gene matches: 7. The germline CDR1 and CDR2 sequences are MRHNA and SNTAGT. CDR3 size: 16 residues. CDR3 sequence (DNA): TGTGCCAGCACCGGGACTAGCGGGTCCGTCTCCTACGAGCAGTACTTC. Translated, it gives CASTGTSGSVSYEQYF.

V is TRBV29-1 and J is TRBJ1-5, with D unresolved. This CDR3 comprises 12 residues. Germline assignment: CDR1 SQVTM and CDR2 ANQGSEA. Trimming cost V 8 bases and J 7 bases, with 15 bases left between them. For the CDR3, the DNA is TGCAGCATTGGAGAACCGGGACAGCCCCAGCATTTT. It yields the protein CSIGEPGQPQHF. The full variable domain, its missing parts supplied by reference TRBV29-1 and TRBJ1-5, is SAVISQKPSRDICQRGTSLTIQCQVDSQVTMMFWYRQQPGQSLTLIATANQGSEATYESGFVIDKFPISRPNLTFSTLTVSNMSPEDSSIYLCSIGEPGQPQHFGDGTRLSIL.

The chain couples TRBV14 to TRBJ2-7; perhaps TRBD2 as D (6 bases). The CDR3 covers 13 residues. Per germline, CDR1 SGHDN and CDR2 FVKESK. Trimming cost V 4 bases and J 4 bases, with 11 bases left between them. The CDR3: CASSPSGVYEQYF. The CDR3 DNA reads TGTGCCAGCAGCCCTTCGGGGGTATACGAGCAGTACTTC.

J is TRBJ2-2 and V is TRBV28; 8 bases fit TRBD1. This CDR3 is 16 amino acids long. V trimming: 1 base; J trimming: 5 bases; junction bases outside the gene matches: 6. Germline loops: CDR1 MDHEN, CDR2 SYDVKM. The CDR3 DNA sequence: TGTGCCAGCAGTTTATACCAGGGGGCTTCGACCGGGGAGCTGTTTTTT. This gives the protein CASSLYQGASTGELFF.

The gene calls are TRBV4-3 and TRBJ2-5, with 8 bases that match TRBD2. The CDR3 has 21 residues. Unmatched junction bases numbered 22, after V lost 1 base and J lost 3 bases. Germline V gene lookup returns CDR1 LGHNA and CDR2 YSLEER. In nucleotides, the CDR3 is TGCGCCAGCAGCCAAGTTTGGCGGCCCAAGCGGCCAGGACTAGCCAAAGAGACCCAGTACTTC. It is translated as CASSQVWRPKRPGLAKETQYF.

V and J are TRBV6-5 and TRBJ2-1; 9 nucleotides match TRBD2. V shed 7 bases and J 7 bases; nucleotides not matched to a gene: 11. Germline V gene lookup returns CDR1 MNHEY and CDR2 SVGAGI. CDR3 length: 15 residues. In DNA form, the CDR3 reads TGTGCCAGCATCTCGGGACTAGCTGGGTCAAATGAGCAGTTCTTC. It encodes CASISGLAGSNEQFF.

For the CDR3, the DNA is TGTGCCAGCAGCTTAGAGGTTGCTAGCGGGAGTCTGGGCGAGCAGTACTTC. Amino acids: CASSLEVASGSLGEQYF. This chain joins TRBV7-2 and TRBJ2-7; TRBD2 agrees at 10 bases. V lost 1 base, J lost 6 bases, and 12 bases stayed unmatched. The CDR3 is 17 amino acids. CDR1 is SGHTA and CDR2 is FQGNSA in the germline V gene.

This chain joins TRBV27 and TRBJ2-5, with 8 bases aligning to TRBD2. J gave up 3 bases and V 6 bases, and 0 bases lay outside the gene matches. Germline V gene lookup returns CDR1 MNHEY and CDR2 SMNVEV (reference sequence). This CDR3 contains 12 residues. CDR3 DNA sequence: TGTGCCAGCAGACTAGCGGAAGAGACCCAGTACTTC. This sequence encodes CASRLAEETQYF.

The rearrangement joins TRBV18 to TRBJ2-5; weak D call: TRBD1 (6 bases). This CDR3 contains 14 residues. Germline V gene data show CDR1 as KGHSH and CDR2 as LQKENI. The V and J ends lost 1 base and 1 base respectively, with 7 bases between them. The CDR3 DNA reads as TGTGCCAGCTCACCACTACAGGGCCAAGAGACCCAGTACTTC. Translation gives CASSPLQGQETQYF. The whole variable domain, filled in from reference TRBV18 and TRBJ2-5, reads NAGVMQNPRHLVRRRGQEARLRCSPMKGHSHVYWYRQLPEEGLKFMVYLQKENIIDESGMPKERFSAEFPKEGPSILRIQQVVRGDSAAYFCASSPLQGQETQYFGPGTRLLVL.

The chain recombines TRBV7-2 with TRBJ2-3; a weak D match, TRBD2 (7 bases). This CDR3 is 19 amino acids long. Germline V gene sequence: CDR1 SGHTA, CDR2 FQGNSA. The V gene lost 2 bases and the J gene lost 1 base, with 22 bases spanning the gap. The CDR3, as DNA: TGTGCCAGCAGCTTAAGCCCGGCAGGGCGGGGGCTCGGCACAGATACGCAGTATTTT. The encoded protein is CASSLSPAGRGLGTDTQYF.

The chain couples TRBV27 to TRBJ2-2, with 7 bases fitting TRBD2. Germline assignment: CDR1 MNHEY and CDR2 SMNVEV (reference sequence). J gave up 0 bases and V 6 bases, and 4 bases lay outside the gene matches. CDR3 length equals 15 residues. As DNA, the CDR3 is TGTGCCAGCAGAGCGGGACGCCCGAACACCGGGGAGCTGTTTTTT. Encoded protein: CASRAGRPNTGELFF.

This rearrangement joins TRBV7-8 to TRBJ2-1, with 9 bases identical to TRBD2. J lost 3 bases, V lost 0 bases, and 3 bases had no gene match. Germline lookup yields CDR1 SGHVS and CDR2 FQNEAQ. This CDR3 has 16 amino acids. CDR3 residues: CASSLAQREVYNEQFF. The CDR3 nucleotides are TGTGCCAGCAGCTTAGCGCAGCGGGAGGTCTACAATGAGCAGTTCTTC.

This sequence joins TRBV7-2 and TRBJ2-2; a weak D match, TRBD2 (5 bases). V gave up 5 bases and J gave up 4 bases, with 20 bases separating them. CDR1 and CDR2 (germline): SGHTA, FQGNSA. The CDR3 extends over 17 amino acids. CDR3 nucleotide sequence: TGTGCCAGCAGCCCACGCGAGGCGGGTATCGGCACCGGGGAGCTGTTTTTT. Translated, it gives CASSPREAGIGTGELFF. Full variable domain (remainder filled in from reference TRBV7-2 and TRBJ2-2): GAGVSQSPSNKVTEKGKDVELRCDPISGHTALYWYRQSLGQGLEFLIYFQGNSAPDKSGLPSDRFSAERTGGSVSTLTIQRTQQEDSAVYLCASSPREAGIGTGELFFGEGSRLTVL.

The rearrangement joins TRBV7-8 to TRBJ2-5, with D tentatively TRBD2 (5 bases). The CDR3 is made up of 14 amino acids. From germline, CDR1 is SGHVS and CDR2 FQNEAQ. V lost 4 bases and J lost 2, with 11 bases in between. The chain's CDR3 is CASSSRTGQETQYF. The CDR3 DNA is TGTGCCAGCAGCTCCAGGACTGGGCAAGAGACCCAGTACTTC. Using reference TRBV7-8 and TRBJ2-5 for the parts outside the CDR3, the full variable domain is GAGVSQSPRYKVAKRGQDVALRCDPISGHVSLFWYQQALGQGPEFLTYFQNEAQLDKSGLPSDRFFAERPEGSVSTLKIQRTQQEDSAVYLCASSSRTGQETQYFGPGTRLLVL.